A single sample is the source of the 12 T cell receptor beta chains below, sequenced in a study of cytomegalovirus exposure and HLA in healthy donors. The PCR ran on 60 Vbeta and 13 Jbeta primers. TCRdb's copy holds only in-frame clones and misses some; the assay was immunoSEQ multiplex PCR. The data contain 110,000 to 150,000 clones, 80% to 90% of them singletons. Input material: PBMCs. The receptor source for this set is a woman in her forties in good health and CMV-seropositive.

The V gene is TRBV5-1, the J gene TRBJ2-7; TRBD2 aligns across 13 bases. The CDR3 is 17 amino acids. J lost 5 bases, V lost 4 bases, and 12 bases had no gene match. Germline V gives CDR1 SGHRS, CDR2 YFSETQ. CDR3 loop: CASSPDGLAGVLNEQYF. DNA for the CDR3: TGCGCCAGCAGCCCTGACGGACTAGCGGGGGTGCTTAACGAGCAGTACTTC.

Notes on this clone: The sample contains more than one DNA sequence encoding this CDR3. CDR3 DNA sequence: TGTGCCAGCAGCCCACTAGCGGGGGCCACCGATACGCAGTATTTT. Amino acid sequence: CASSPLAGATDTQYF. The V and J genes are TRBV6-5 and TRBJ2-3, with 11 bases that match TRBD2. This CDR3 has 15 residues. CDR1 and CDR2 (germline): MNHEY, SVGAGI. Germline trimming cut 6 bases from V and 6 bases from J; bases unmatched to any gene: 8.

The J gene is TRBJ2-5, the V gene TRBV30; tentatively, D is TRBD2 (6 bases). V lost 3 bases to trimming and J lost 7 bases, with 15 bases between them. This CDR3 is 13 amino acids long. Germline V gene data show CDR1 as GTSNPN and CDR2 as SVGIG (reference sequence). The CDR3 DNA reads TGTGCCTGGAGGGCTAGCGCCTGGGGGACCCAGTACTTC. Encoded protein: CAWRASAWGTQYF. The full variable domain, rest sourced from reference TRBV30 and TRBJ2-5, is SQTIHQWPATLVQPVGSPLSLECTVEGTSNPNLYWYRQAAGRGLQLLFYSVGIGQISSEVPQNLSASRPQDRQFILSSKKLLLSDSGFYLCAWRASAWGTQYFGPGTRLLVL.

This clone was detected a few times. V usage is TRBV6-1 and J usage is TRBJ2-7; maybe TRBD1 (5 bases). The CDR3 contains 13 residues. Between the trimmed V and J ends, which lost 1 base and 6 bases, there was a span of 10 bases. Germline assignment: CDR1 MNHNS and CDR2 SASEGT. CDR3 in DNA: TGTGCCAGCAGTGAAGGCAGGGTTTCCGAGCAGTACTTC. Its translation is CASSEGRVSEQYF.

The chain combines TRBV9 with TRBJ2-4; 7 bases align to TRBD1. V dropped 0 bases and J dropped 8; count of bases not matched to a gene: 14. This CDR3 has 17 amino acids. CDR1 and CDR2 from the germline V gene are SGDLS and YYNGEE. CDR3 in DNA: TGTGCCAGCAGCGTAGGTAGGGGGCCCGACCCTTGGGACATTCAGTACTTC. Its translation is CASSVGRGPDPWDIQYF. Full variable domain (outside the CDR3, taken from reference TRBV9 and TRBJ2-4): DSGVTQTPKHLITATGQRVTLRCSPRSGDLSVYWYQQSLDQGLQFLIQYYNGEERAKGNILERFSAQQFPDLHSELNLSSLELGDSALYFCASSVGRGPDPWDIQYFGAGTRLSVL.

V gene TRBV5-1 combines with J gene TRBJ1-2; the D is unclear. This CDR3 is 13 amino acids long. The V gene lost 0 bases and the J gene lost 9 bases, with 12 bases spanning the gap. CDR1 SGHRS and CDR2 YFSETQ come from the germline V gene. CDR3 sequence (DNA): TGCGCCAGCAGCTTGGGGGAGGAGATGAGCTACACCTTC. Its protein product is CASSLGEEMSYTF.

The CDR3 protein is CASSVGLSYEQYF. CDR3 DNA sequence: TGTGCCAGCAGCGTAGGACTATCCTACGAGCAGTACTTC. The chain combines TRBV9 with TRBJ2-7; D might be TRBD2 (5 bases). V was shortened by 0 bases and J by 1 base, with 5 bases between the two germline ends. The CDR3 totals 13 residues. CDR1 and CDR2 (germline): SGDLS, YYNGEE. Supplemented by reference TRBV9 and TRBJ2-7, the full variable domain reads DSGVTQTPKHLITATGQRVTLRCSPRSGDLSVYWYQQSLDQGLQFLIQYYNGEERAKGNILERFSAQQFPDLHSELNLSSLELGDSALYFCASSVGLSYEQYFGPGTRLTVT.

The chain couples TRBV6-5 to TRBJ1-5; the D gene is possibly TRBD1 (6 bases). The CDR3 loop spans 13 amino acids. Between the trimmed V and J ends, which lost 5 bases and 4 bases, there was a span of 9 bases. Germline V gene sequence: CDR1 MNHEY, CDR2 SVGAGI. The CDR3 DNA follows: TGTGCCAGCAGTGAAACAGGGAATCAGCCCCAGCATTTT. This sequence encodes CASSETGNQPQHF.

Written as DNA, the CDR3 is TGTGCCAGCAGCCAAGCACCAAGCGGGGGGCCGCAAGAGACCCAGTACTTC. Translating it yields CASSQAPSGGPQETQYF. This chain links TRBV4-2 with TRBJ2-5; TRBD2 matches 9 bases. Germline V gene data show CDR1 as LGHNA and CDR2 as YNFKEQ. V trimming: 1 base; J trimming: 2 bases; junction bases outside the gene matches: 8. The CDR3 extends over 17 amino acids.

J is TRBJ2-5 and V is TRBV6-5; D call uncertain. Germline loops: CDR1 MNHEY, CDR2 SVGAGI. The CDR3 is 15 residues long. V was pared by 5 bases and J by 4 bases, with 17 bases between. This CDR3 is CASSRPLGSRETQYF. The DNA of the CDR3 is TGTGCCAGCAGTCGCCCCTTGGGCTCCAGAGAGACCCAGTACTTC.

The CDR3 nucleotides read TGTGCCACCACGCGGAGCAACTCTGGAAACACCATATATTTT. It is translated as CATTRSNSGNTIYF. The rearrangement joins TRBV19 to TRBJ1-3; D not certain. There are 14 residues in the CDR3. The V gene lost 10 bases and the J gene lost 0 bases, with 13 bases spanning the gap. Germline V CDR1 and CDR2: LNHDA, SQIVND (reference sequence). The variable domain in full, completed from reference TRBV19 and TRBJ1-3, reads DGGITQSPKYLFRKEGQNVTLSCEQNLNHDAMYWYRQDPGQGLRLIYYSQIVNDFQKGDIAEGYSVSREKKESFPLTVTSAQKNPTAFYLCATTRSNSGNTIYFGEGSWLTVV.

The V gene is TRBV6-5, the J gene TRBJ1-3; D not resolved. The CDR3 consists of 13 residues. CDR1 is MNHEY and CDR2 is SVGAGI in the germline V gene. V lost 11 bases, J lost 1 base, and 12 bases lay in between. The CDR3 DNA is TGTGCCTCCCATCGGGAATCTGGAAACACCATATATTTT. Protein sequence: CASHRESGNTIYF.